This T cell receptor beta chain was profiled in a study of glioma-infiltrating T cells after dendritic cell vaccination. Study conclusions and caveats: Higher TCR clonality did not directly relate to longer survival. Longer survival after dendritic cell vaccination followed higher pretreatment TIL content.

A note on this clone: What it binds is not known.

Amplification used 60 V beta primers and 13 J beta primers. TCRdb keeps only in-frame clones here, not all; method: immunoSEQ multiplex PCR. The sample records approximately 48,000 clones, 85% being singletons. This receptor was obtained from a human donor with glioblastoma. The source material was blood, sampled before dendritic cell vaccination.

The CDR3 loop is CASSLASGGTNEKLFF. The CDR3 DNA is TGTGCCAGCAGCTTAGCCTCAGGGGGAACTAATGAAAAACTGTTTTTT. The gene calls are TRBV11-2 and TRBJ1-4; 7 nucleotides line up with TRBD1. The germline CDR1 and CDR2 sequences are SGHAT and FQNNGV. The V segment lost 1 base and the J segment 1 base; nucleotides outside the gene matches: 3. This CDR3 comprises 16 residues.